These 9 T cell receptor beta chains came from one sample sequenced in a study of cytomegalovirus exposure and HLA in healthy donors. Researchers ran the PCR with 60 Vbeta and 13 Jbeta primers. The data were produced by immunoSEQ multiplex PCR, yet TCRdb's version contains in-frame clones alone and is incomplete. Among approximately 100,000 clones, 65% to 85% were seen once, and the ten largest hold 10%. Input material: PBMCs. All receptors come from a man between 50 and 59 years old in good health and CMV-seronegative.

The V gene is TRBV5-1, the J gene TRBJ2-2; 10 nucleotides agree with TRBD1. J was trimmed by 4 bases and V by 4 bases; bases with no gene match: 4. Per the germline V gene, CDR1 is SGHRS and CDR2 is YFSETQ. The CDR3 is 15 residues long. CDR3 protein: CASSPGQGFTGELFF. The CDR3 bases are TGCGCCAGCAGCCCGGGACAGGGGTTCACCGGGGAGCTGTTTTTT.

The rearrangement joins TRBV7-3 to TRBJ2-3; 7 bases are a match to TRBD1. CDR3 length: 14 residues. Germline CDR1 reads SGHTA; CDR2 reads FQGTGA. V lost 3 bases, J lost 2 bases, and 2 bases stayed unmatched. The CDR3 DNA is TGTGCCAGCAGCTTGGGACAGATCACAGATACGCAGTATTTT. Its translation: CASSLGQITDTQYF.

This chain joins TRBV30 and TRBJ1-3; TRBD1 matches at 7 bases. Unmatched junction bases numbered 6, after V lost 3 bases and J lost 1 base. The CDR3 is 15 residues long. CDR1 and CDR2 (germline): GTSNPN, SVGIG (reference sequence). The CDR3 DNA reads as TGTGCCTGGAGCATTGACAGGGCGTCTGGAAACACCATATATTTT. It is translated as CAWSIDRASGNTIYF.

The V and J genes are TRBV4-3 and TRBJ1-5; 7 bases line up with TRBD1. Germline V gives CDR1 LGHNA, CDR2 YSLEER. The length of the CDR3 is 16 residues. Trimming at V came to 0 bases and at J to 4 bases, leaving 6 bases not matched to a gene. This CDR3 reads CASSQDLGGANQPQHF. CDR3 bases: TGCGCCAGCAGCCAAGATTTAGGGGGCGCGAATCAGCCCCAGCATTTT.

This clone was counted a few times. This rearrangement joins TRBV6-5 to TRBJ2-2, with 9 nucleotides matching TRBD2. Germline V gives CDR1 MNHEY, CDR2 SVGAGI. Losses at the gene ends were 5 bases for V and 3 bases for J; bases not matched to a gene: 4. CDR3 length: 15 amino acids. CDR3 nucleotides: TGTGCCAGCAGTCGGACTAGCGCCTACACCGGGGAGCTGTTTTTT. Translation gives CASSRTSAYTGELFF.

There are a few counts of this clone. The CDR3 bases are TGTGCCAGTAGCAGTAGCGGGGGAAGGAAAGATACGCAGTATTTT. This gives the protein CASSSSGGRKDTQYF. This chain connects TRBV19 to TRBJ2-3; TRBD2 matches 9 bases. The CDR3 contains 15 residues. Germline-derived CDR1 and CDR2 are LNHDA and SQIVND (reference sequence). The V gene end was trimmed by 6 bases and the J gene end by 5 bases; junction bases not matched to a gene: 9. Variable domain in full (rest from reference TRBV19 and TRBJ2-3): DGGITQSPKYLFRKEGQNVTLSCEQNLNHDAMYWYRQDPGQGLRLIYYSQIVNDFQKGDIAEGYSVSREKKESFPLTVTSAQKNPTAFYLCASSSSGGRKDTQYFGPGTRLTVL.

This sequence joins TRBV19 and TRBJ2-5, with 7 bases that match TRBD2. The junction had 5 bases not matched to a gene; V was cut back by 5 bases and J by 5 bases. The CDR3 loop spans 13 amino acids. Looked up from germline, CDR1 is LNHDA and CDR2 is SQIVND (reference sequence). CDR3 coding DNA: TGTGCCAGTAGTCGGGGAGGGTGGGAGACCCAGTACTTC. Protein sequence: CASSRGGWETQYF.

In its sample, this clone was seen a few times. The chain joins TRBV2 to TRBJ2-3, with a weak D call TRBD2 (6 bases). The CDR3 sequence is 14 residues long. Germline V gives CDR1 SNHLY, CDR2 FYNNEI. The germline V and J ends were trimmed by 6 bases and 0 bases, with 10 bases remaining between them. The CDR3 spells CASSVGTSTDTQYF. The CDR3 region has the DNA TGTGCCAGCAGCGTGGGGACTAGCACAGATACGCAGTATTTT.

The chain carries TRBV18 and TRBJ2-7; tentatively, D is TRBD2 (6 bases). Germline V gene sequence: CDR1 KGHSH, CDR2 LQKENI. There are 16 residues in the CDR3. V lost 0 bases and J lost 0, with 12 bases in between. CDR3 sequence (DNA): TGTGCCAGCTCACCACCTACGGGAGTGAACTCCTACGAGCAGTACTTC. It codes for CASSPPTGVNSYEQYF.